This TCR beta chain was sequenced in a study of radiotherapy plus CTLA-4 blockade in lung cancer. Study context: Of the patients, 15% to 20% showed objective responses and around 29% attained disease control.

Study observations and caveats: In blood, TCR clones derived from the tumor expanded after radiotherapy plus ipilimumab. Reports identified early blood T cell clone dynamics, with interferon-beta, as the best response predictor.

Patients in the study, people with chemo-refractory metastatic non-small-cell lung cancer, received focal radiation plus ipilimumab CTLA-4 blockade. The CDR3 consists of 17 residues. The germline gives CDR1 SGHTA, CDR2 FQGNSA. V lost 0 bases, J lost 2 bases, and 6 bases stayed unmatched. On this clone itself: Its specificity is unknown.

Method: immunoSEQ multiplex PCR; TCRdb's copy keeps in-frame clones and lacks some. The sample yields roughly 32,000 clones, around 70% seen once. The specimen comprised peripheral blood, sampled from a patient treated with radiotherapy plus ipilimumab. The chain combines TRBV7-2 with TRBJ2-3, with 9 bases lining up with TRBD2. This clonotype was sampled from a human donor with non-small cell lung cancer who had stable disease on radiotherapy plus ipilimumab. CDR3 region: CASSLAPLAGNTDTQYF. DNA for the CDR3: TGTGCCAGCAGCTTAGCGCCGCTAGCGGGAAACACAGATACGCAGTATTTT.